This TCR beta chain is drawn from a study of T-cell memory formation after mild COVID-19 (TCRdb year 2021). Context from the whole study: TCR sequence clusters from the two donors were found to be largely donor specific. In a couple of donors, T-cell clones that expanded and contracted after mild COVID-19 were tracked by sequencing TCRalpha and TCRbeta repertoires over time. Two young, previously healthy adult volunteers, one female and one male, were included in the cohort.

This clonotype was seen a handful of times. Its antigen has not been determined. Base qualities are not at hand, and no much larger clone is one base apart. Ficoll-Paque density gradient centrifugation was used to isolate PBMCs. General study outcomes and caveats: Clones contracting from day 15 to 85 had balanced CD4/CD8 phenotypes, while a second wave expanding from day 15 to 37 was biased towards CD4+. Some responding clones were detected in pre-infection memory, which suggested that pre-existing cross-reactive memory T cells had joined the SARS-CoV-2 response. Contracting CD4+ clones were found mainly in CM and EM memory subsets, while CD8+ clones were enriched in EMRA. SARS-CoV-2 specificity was not confirmed for the second-wave clones peaking on day 37. Only a couple of mild cases were covered in the study, and larger cohorts including severe cases with pre-infection samples were considered necessary.

The CDR3 contains 16 residues, cysteine and phenylalanine counted. Of all the DNA, just the CDR3 is kept, 48 bases in frame from base 1. The junction shows trimming of 1 base on V and 1 base on J, and the gene matches do not reach 5 bases of it. The listed sequencing device is Illumina NovaSeq 6000. cDNA libraries for TCRalpha and TCRbeta were prepared by 5'RACE using constant-segment primers, with sample barcodes and unique molecular identifiers added. Trizol reagent was used to extract RNA from every sample. Libraries were amplified in two PCR steps, with a second sample barcode and Illumina TruSeq adapters added in the second step. Libraries were sequenced on an Illumina NovaSeq with 2 x 150 bp paired-end reads. The source study handled its data this way. Demultiplexing of reads and collapsing into UMI-guided consensus sequences were performed with migec v1.2.7. Using mixcr v2.1.11, the UMI consensuses were aligned to TRA and TRB V and J templates and assembled into clonotypes. Expanded or contracted clonotypes were those called significant by both edgeR and NoisET, with noise models trained on biological replicates. For edgeR calls, the thresholds were a false discovery rate-adjusted p below 0.01 and a log2 fold-change of 1. PCA with hierarchical clustering of max-normalized trajectories of the 1000 most abundant clonotypes was used as exploratory dynamics analysis. Separately sequenced CD4+ and CD8+ repertoires were used to assign the CD4 or CD8 phenotype of responding clones. The public reads were reprocessed in TCRdb via fastp at Q25 and MiXCR, keeping in-frame beta chains. Entries are consolidated by CDR3 protein sequence, retaining the most common genes and DNA. TCRdb's processing, not the study's, gives the V and J calls here. The sample table records about 200,000 distinct CDR3 sequences; around 8.8% of these occur just once. The ten largest clonotypes hold 3.5% of the sample.

Input material: PBMCs or a T cell subset sorted from them (not recorded which). The source of this sequence is a man between 18 and 29 years old who had mild COVID-19 (a few samples of this study predate the infection). The sample titles of this study are shuffled in the database, so cell type and time point are left out; the donor was told from shared clones. The sequence is built from TRBV23-1 and TRBJ2-3, with TRBD2 matching 7 junction bases. TRBV23-1 is an ORF, and what it does is uncertain. The CDR3 loop reads CASSQWSGACTDTQYF. The nucleotide sequence is TGCGCCAGCAGTCAATGGAGCGGGGCCTGCACAGATACGCAGTATTTT.